This T cell receptor (beta chain) comes out of a study of shared clonotypes between healthy human individuals. TCRdb's table, derived via immunoSEQ multiplex PCR, lists solely in-frame clones and lacks some. The profile shows nearly 1,000,000 clones, 70% to 85% of them singletons. Trimming took 4 bases from V and 4 from J, leaving 7 bases between them. Germline values: CDR1 SEHNR, CDR2 FQNEAQ (reference sequence). The CDR3 is 12 residues long. Sequenced sample: memory CD4+ T cells sorted from blood. Subset given: CD45RA-negative fraction. This receptor was taken from a man aged 18-30 years in good health. The rearrangement uses TRBV7-9 and TRBJ1-1; the D is unclear. The CDR3, as DNA: TGTGCCAGCAGCTCATTATTCACTGAAGCTTTCTTT. As protein: CASSSLFTEAFF. Complete variable domain (other parts from reference TRBV7-9 and TRBJ1-1): DTGVSQNPRHKITKRGQNVTFRCDPISEHNRLYWYRQTLGQGPEFLTYFQNEAQLEKSRLLSDRFSAERPKGSFSTLEIQRTEQGDSAMYLCASSSLFTEAFFGQGTRLTVV.